These T cell receptor beta chains were read from a single sample in a study of tumor-infiltrating lymphocytes in primary liver carcinoma. TCRdb fed the multiplex PCR reads into MiXCR, producing one record per CDR3 protein. The sample contains roughly 36,000 distinct CDR3 sequences, 75% of which appear only once. The source material was tumor-adjacent normal liver tissue. These receptors all stem from a man in his forties with primary liver carcinoma and hepatitis B virus infection. CDR3s include the opening cysteine and the closing phenylalanine or tryptophan. D genes are given only for firm matches. Only some rows state a clone size, as once, few, many or a class for expanded clones.

clone_size	d_call	v_call	j_call	cdr3_aa	cdr3_nt
-	-	TRBV6-5	TRBJ2-6	CASSQRGPGVNVLTF	TGTGCCAGTAGTCAAAGGGGCCCTGGGGTCAACGTCCTGACTTTC
-	-	TRBV7-9	TRBJ2-2	CACSLVLQGWTRELFF	TGTGCCTGCAGCTTAGTTCTTCAGGGTTGGACCAGGGAGCTGTTTTTT
-	TRBD2	TRBV6-5	TRBJ2-1	CASSYGWIAGINEHFF	TGTGCCAGCAGTTACGGTTGGATAGCGGGGATCAACGAGCACTTCTTC
-	TRBD2	TRBV28	TRBJ2-2	CDSSSGLAGGYTWELFF	TGTGACAGCAGTTCGGGACTAGCGGGAGGGTACACCTGGGAGCTGTTTTTT
few	TRBD2	TRBV10-2	TRBJ2-7	CASRSSGSNEQYF	TGCGCCAGCAGATCTAGCGGGAGTAACGAGCAGTACTTC
-	-	TRBV6-5	TRBJ2-1	CAISYNQEAYDEQLF	TGTGCCATCAGTTACAACCAGGAGGCTTACGATGAGCAGTTGTTC
-	TRBD1	TRBV11-2	TRBJ1-1	CANSLDRTGFDTEAFF	TGTGCCAACAGCTTAGATCGGACAGGGTTTGACACAGAAGCTTTCTTT
-	-	TRBV2	TRBJ2-1	CASSVAGAHGNERFF	TGTGCCAGCAGTGTGGCGGGGGCGCATGGCAATGAGCGGTTCTTC
many	-	TRBV21-1	TRBJ2-5	CASSTPGFLAGGETQYF	TGTGCCAGCAGCACCCCAGGGTTTCTAGCGGGAGGAGAGACCCAGTACTTC
-	TRBD1	TRBV11-2	TRBJ2-6	CASNMGGDRGTPLSGANVLTF	TGTGCCAGCAACATGGGGGGAGACAGGGGCACCCCCCTCTCTGGGGCCAACGTCCTGACTTTC
-	-	TRBV10-3	TRBJ1-2	CASKQWMGRGYTF	TGTGCCAGCAAACAGTGGATGGGTAGGGGCTACACCTTC
-	-	TRBV4-1	TRBJ1-5	CASNQDAALGQPQHF	TGCGCCAGCAACCAAGATGCGGCCTTAGGGCAGCCCCAGCATTTT
-	-	TRBV6-2/TRBV6-3	TRBJ2-5	CASSFSVQGTQYF	TGTGCTAGCAGTTTTTCAGTGCAGGGGACCCAGTACTTC
-	-	TRBV6-1	TRBJ2-1	CASSGDGGSYNEQFF	TGTGCCAGTAGTGGGGACGGGGGTTCCTACAATGAGCAGTTCTTC
-	TRBD2	TRBV11-2	TRBJ2-5	CASSLESGGTRYYF	TGTGCCAGCAGTTTAGAGTCTGGCGGGACTAGATACTACTTC
-	-	TRBV5-1	TRBJ1-1	CASSLGGSRDVDTKAFF	TGCGCCAGCAGCTTGGGGGGATCCAGGGATGTGGACACTAAAGCTTTCTTT
-	-	TRBV11-3	TRBJ1-5	CASSLDLGVAQPQLF	TGTGCCAGTAGCTTAGATCTGGGGGTGGCTCAGCCCCAGCTGTTT
-	-	TRBV28	TRBJ2-3	CTSSFRQFSTNTQYF	TGTACCAGCAGTTTTAGACAATTTAGCACAAATACGCAGTATTTT
-	-	TRBV6-5	TRBJ2-5	CASQQDQETQYF	TGTGCCAGCCAACAGGACCAAGAGACCCAGTACTTT
-	-	TRBV11-2	TRBJ2-7	CASSFDRHRRSSYGYERHF	TGTGCCAGCAGCTTCGACAGGCACCGACGTTCTTCGTACGGTTACGAGCGGCACTTC
few	TRBD2	TRBV29-1	TRBJ2-1	CSVLTSGMGNEQLF	TGCAGCGTGTTAACTAGCGGGATGGGCAATGAGCAGTTGTTC
-	-	TRBV11-2	TRBJ2-7	CASSFDRPRRSSYDYVQYF	TGTGCCAGCAGCTTCGACAGACCCCGACGTTCTTCGTACGATTACGTGCAGTACTTC
many	-	TRBV28	TRBJ2-2	CASSRTTENTGELFF	TGTGCCAGCAGTCGAACGACAGAGAACACCGGGGAGCTGTTTTTT
-	TRBD1	TRBV4-2	TRBJ1-1	CANSQEPTNRGKTFF	TGTGCCAACAGCCAAGAACCGACCAACAGGGGAAAAACTTTCTTT
-	TRBD2	TRBV6-1	TRBJ2-1	CASSGEAGGYNDQFF	TGTGCCAGCAGTGGAGAAGCGGGAGGATATAATGATCAGTTCTTC
-	-	TRBV11-2	TRBJ2-5	CASSLRLMGDSSETRYF	TGTGCCAGCAGCTTAAGACTAATGGGTGACTCGAGCGAGACCCGGTACTTC
-	-	TRBV11-2	TRBJ2-1	CTSSLVFGEGSEQFF	TGTACCAGCAGCTTAGTGTTTGGGGAAGGTAGTGAGCAGTTCTTC
-	-	TRBV20-1	TRBJ2-5	CSARGGAVQETQYF	TGCAGTGCTAGAGGGGGGGCGGTTCAAGAGACCCAGTACTTC
-	-	TRBV11-2	TRBJ2-7	CAGSLLKPGTEEQYF	TGTGCCGGCAGCCTACTGAAACCGGGGACGGAGGAGCAGTACTTC
-	-	TRBV11-2	TRBJ2-4	CASTTSPVSKSIQYF	TGTGCCAGCACCACTTCGCCGGTATCCAAAAGCATTCAGTACTTC
-	-	TRBV6-6	TRBJ2-7	CASSCPGWGSEQYF	TGTGCCAGTAGTTGCCCGGGGTGGGGAAGCGAGCAGTACTTC
-	TRBD2	TRBV6-5	TRBJ2-1	CASSRLASNEQFF	TGTGCCAGCAGTAGACTAGCCTCCAATGAGCAGTTCTTC
once	-	TRBV11-3	TRBJ2-1	CASSSGSSWEQSF	TGTGCCAGCAGCTCGGGTAGTAGCTGGGAGCAGTCCTTC
-	-	TRBV28	TRBJ2-7	CARSLWGGYMVEQYF	TGTGCCAGAAGTTTATGGGGCGGGTACATGGTCGAACAGTACTTC
-	-	TRBV5-1	TRBJ2-7	CASNLGGNGYSYEQYF	TGCGCCAGCAACTTGGGCGGTAACGGTTACTCCTACGAGCAGTACTTC
-	-	TRBV7-9	TRBJ2-1	CANSDSLSENNDQFF	TGTGCCAACAGTGACAGTTTGTCCGAAAACAATGATCAGTTCTTC
few	-	TRBV7-8	TRBJ2-4	CASSAQIKSIQYF	TGTGCCAGTAGCGCACAAATAAAAAGCATTCAGTACTTC
-	TRBD1	TRBV6-1	TRBJ2-5	CSSRGSYRGETQYF	TGTTCCAGCAGGGGTTCCTACAGGGGTGAGACCCAGTATTTC
-	-	TRBV11-3	TRBJ1-5	CASSIDLGVARPHHF	TGTGCCAGCAGCATAGATCTGGGGGTGGCTCGGCCCCATCATTTT
-	-	TRBV7-9	TRBJ2-5	CASSLGLGCQEAQYF	TGTGCCAGCAGCTTGGGATTGGGGTGCCAAGAGGCCCAGTACTTC
many	-	TRBV6-5	TRBJ1-2	CASSYDTYYGYTF	TGTGCCAGCAGTTACGACACTTACTATGGCTACACCTTC
-	-	TRBV10-1	TRBJ2-2	CTSSPGSNTGELYF	TGCACCAGCAGTCCCGGGTCGAACACCGGGGAGCTGTATTTT